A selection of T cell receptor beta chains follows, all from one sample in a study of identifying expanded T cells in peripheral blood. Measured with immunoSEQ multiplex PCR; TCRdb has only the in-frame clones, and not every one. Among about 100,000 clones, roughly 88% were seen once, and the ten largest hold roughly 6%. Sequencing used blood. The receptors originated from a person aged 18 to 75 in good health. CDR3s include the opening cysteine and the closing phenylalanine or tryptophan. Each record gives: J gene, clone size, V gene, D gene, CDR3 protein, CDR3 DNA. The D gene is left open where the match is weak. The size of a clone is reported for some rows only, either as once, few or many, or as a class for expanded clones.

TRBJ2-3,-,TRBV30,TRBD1,CAWRGQGTDTQYF,TGTGCCTGGAGAGGACAGGGAACGGATACGCAGTATTTT
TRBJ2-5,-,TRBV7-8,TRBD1,CASSLNQGARETQYF,TGTGCCAGCAGCTTAAATCAGGGGGCTCGCGAGACCCAGTACTTC
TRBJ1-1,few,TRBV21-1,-,CASSKAGGNTEAFF,TGTGCCAGCAGCAAAGCAGGGGGCAACACTGAAGCTTTCTTT
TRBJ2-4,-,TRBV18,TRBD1,CASSPFDRSGGLAKNIQYF,TGTGCCAGCTCACCATTCGACCGATCAGGGGGCCTAGCCAAAAACATTCAGTACTTC
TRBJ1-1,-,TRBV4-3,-,CASSQDTRETTEAFF,TGCGCCAGCAGCCAAGATACGAGGGAAACAACTGAAGCTTTCTTT
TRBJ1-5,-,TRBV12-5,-,CASANSLGNLGGNQPQHF,TGTGCTAGTGCCAACTCCCTGGGGAACCTAGGAGGCAATCAGCCCCAGCATTTT
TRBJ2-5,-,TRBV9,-,CASSVGSSQETQYF,TGTGCCAGCAGCGTAGGATCCAGCCAAGAGACCCAGTACTTC
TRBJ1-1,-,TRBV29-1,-,CSVRMGLGNTEAFF,TGCAGCGTGAGAATGGGGTTGGGGAACACTGAAGCTTTCTTT
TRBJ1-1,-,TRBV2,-,CASSGEVNTEAFF,TGTGCCAGCAGTGGGGAGGTGAACACTGAAGCTTTCTTT
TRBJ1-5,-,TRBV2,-,CASSSWKGQPQHF,TGTGCCAGCAGTTCATGGAAAGGGCAGCCCCAGCATTTT
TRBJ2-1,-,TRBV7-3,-,CASSPTDIHNEQFF,TGTGCCAGCAGCCCAACGGACATCCACAATGAGCAGTTCTTC
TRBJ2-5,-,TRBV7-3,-,CASSSTGWGAETQYF,TGTGCCAGCAGCTCCACCGGGTGGGGCGCAGAGACCCAGTACTTC
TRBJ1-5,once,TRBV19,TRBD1,CASTTRQGVSGNQPQHF,TGTGCCAGTACCACCAGACAGGGGGTCAGCGGCAATCAGCCCCAGCATTTT
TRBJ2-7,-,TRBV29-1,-,CSVVGATNNYEQYF,TGCAGCGTCGTGGGAGCGACGAACAACTACGAGCAGTACTTC
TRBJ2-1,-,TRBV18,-,CASSPDFGSAEPYNEQFF,TGTGCCAGCTCACCTGATTTTGGAAGCGCGGAACCTTACAATGAGCAGTTCTTC
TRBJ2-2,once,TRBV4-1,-,CASSQGHTNTGELFF,TGCGCCAGCAGCCAAGGGCATACGAACACCGGGGAGCTGTTTTTT
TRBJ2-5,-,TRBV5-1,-,CASSGAGTQETQYF,TGCGCCAGCAGCGGGGCCGGGACTCAAGAGACCCAGTACTTC
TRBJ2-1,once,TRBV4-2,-,CASSQVPSNEQFF,TGTGCCAGCAGCCAAGTCCCTAGCAATGAGCAGTTCTTC
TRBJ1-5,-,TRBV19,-,CASSITMVAVQPQHF,TGTGCCAGTAGTATCACAATGGTTGCCGTTCAGCCCCAGCATTTT
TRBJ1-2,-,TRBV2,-,CASSEGANYGYTF,TGTGCCAGCAGTGAAGGGGCTAACTATGGCTACACCTTC
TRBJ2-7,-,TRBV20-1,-,CSARGGYEQYF,TGCAGTGCTAGGGGGGGCTACGAGCAGTACTTC
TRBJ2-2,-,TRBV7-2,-,CASSFDTAVTGELFF,TGTGCCAGCAGCTTCGATACGGCCGTCACCGGGGAGCTGTTTTTT
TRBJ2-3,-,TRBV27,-,CASSPGTVEADTQYF,TGTGCCAGCAGTCCTGGCACAGTCGAGGCAGATACGCAGTATTTT
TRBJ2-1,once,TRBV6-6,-,CASSQLAYPNNEQFF,TGTGCCAGCAGCCAACTAGCCTACCCCAACAATGAGCAGTTCTTC
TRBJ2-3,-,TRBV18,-,CASSPQGRDTQYF,TGTGCCAGCTCACCACAGGGGCGAGATACGCAGTATTTT
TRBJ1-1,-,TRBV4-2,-,CASSQENTEAFF,TGTGCCAGCAGCCAAGAGAACACTGAAGCTTTCTTT
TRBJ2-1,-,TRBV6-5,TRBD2,CASTKGSGSRNEQFF,TGTGCCAGCACTAAGGGTAGCGGGAGTAGAAATGAGCAGTTCTTC
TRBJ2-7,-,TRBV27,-,CASSSRADSYEQYF,TGTGCCAGCAGTTCCCGGGCCGACTCCTACGAGCAGTACTTC
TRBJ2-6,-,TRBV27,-,CASSLLGAGANVLTF,TGTGCCAGCAGTTTATTGGGGGCTGGGGCCAACGTCCTGACTTTC
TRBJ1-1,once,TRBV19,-,CASSIGFGREAFF,TGTGCCAGTAGTATAGGTTTCGGCCGGGAAGCTTTCTTT
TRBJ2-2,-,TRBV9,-,CASSTYTGELFF,TGTGCCAGCAGCACATACACCGGGGAGCTGTTTTTT
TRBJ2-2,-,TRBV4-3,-,CASAQGWGTGELFF,TGCGCCAGCGCCCAGGGTTGGGGCACCGGGGAGCTGTTTTTT
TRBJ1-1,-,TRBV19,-,CASSIRGLLSEAFF,TGTGCCAGTAGTATACGAGGGCTTCTGTCTGAAGCTTTCTTT
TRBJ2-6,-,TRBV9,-,CASSPRDSRGANVLTF,TGTGCCAGCAGCCCCAGAGACTCAAGGGGGGCCAACGTCCTGACTTTC
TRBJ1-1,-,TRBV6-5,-,CASSYSRGLGTEAFF,TGTGCCAGCAGTTACTCGAGGGGGTTAGGGACTGAAGCTTTCTTT
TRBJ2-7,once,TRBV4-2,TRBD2,CASSQGTSGGPAPYEQYF,TGTGCCAGCAGCCAAGGAACTAGCGGGGGTCCCGCCCCCTACGAGCAGTACTTC
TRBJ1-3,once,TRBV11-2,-,CASSFFGKGNTIYF,TGTGCCAGCAGCTTCTTCGGGAAGGGAAACACCATATATTTT
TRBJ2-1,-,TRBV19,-,CASSPHLSYNEQFF,TGTGCCAGTAGTCCCCACCTCTCCTACAATGAGCAGTTCTTC
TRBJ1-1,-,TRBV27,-,CASSTPWGTEAFF,TGTGCCAGCAGTACTCCGTGGGGGACTGAAGCTTTCTTT
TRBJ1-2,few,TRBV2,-,CASSEYGSYTF,TGTGCCAGCAGTGAATACGGGAGCTACACCTTC
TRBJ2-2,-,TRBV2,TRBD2,CASSKRLGGIYNTGELFF,TGTGCCAGCAGTAAACGACTGGGGGGGATTTATAACACCGGGGAGCTGTTTTTT
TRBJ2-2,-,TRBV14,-,CASSQYTGNTGELFF,TGTGCCAGCAGCCAGTATACAGGGAACACCGGGGAGCTGTTTTTT
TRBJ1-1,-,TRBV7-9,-,CASGGSGAMNTEAFF,TGTGCCAGCGGGGGGTCAGGGGCCATGAACACTGAAGCTTTCTTT
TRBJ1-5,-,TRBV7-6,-,CASSPQGYQPQHF,TGTGCCAGCAGCCCCCAGGGATACCAGCCCCAGCATTTT
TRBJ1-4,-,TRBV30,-,CAWSQMDRPNEKLFF,TGTGCCTGGAGTCAAATGGACAGACCTAATGAAAAACTGTTTTTT
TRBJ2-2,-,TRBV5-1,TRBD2,CASRMTEGISAGVVPGELFF,TGCGCCAGCAGGATGACAGAGGGGATTTCAGCGGGAGTGGTCCCCGGGGAGCTGTTTTTT
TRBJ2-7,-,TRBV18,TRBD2,CASSLLAGSSYEQYF,TGTGCCAGCTCACTGCTAGCGGGGAGCTCCTACGAGCAGTACTTC